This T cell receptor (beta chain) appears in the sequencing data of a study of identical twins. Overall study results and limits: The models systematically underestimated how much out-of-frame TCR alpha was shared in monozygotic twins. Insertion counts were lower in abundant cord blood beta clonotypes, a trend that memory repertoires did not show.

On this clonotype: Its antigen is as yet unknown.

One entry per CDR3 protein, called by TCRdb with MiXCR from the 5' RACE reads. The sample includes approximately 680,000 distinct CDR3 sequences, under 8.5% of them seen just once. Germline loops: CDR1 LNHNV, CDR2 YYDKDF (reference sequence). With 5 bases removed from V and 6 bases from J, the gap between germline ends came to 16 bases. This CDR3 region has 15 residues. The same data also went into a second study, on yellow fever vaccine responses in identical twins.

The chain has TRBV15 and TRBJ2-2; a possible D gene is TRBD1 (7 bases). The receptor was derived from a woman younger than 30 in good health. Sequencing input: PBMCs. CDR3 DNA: TGTGCCACCAGCGATCGACAGGGAGGCGCCGGGGAGCTGTTTTTT. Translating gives CATSDRQGGAGELFF.